This note documents a single T cell receptor (beta chain) sequence. Its antigen is still unknown. The treatment here: around 19 received Ad26.COV2.S at low or high dose, single or two shots; several received placebo; per-sample allocation not given. Collection of samples fell on day 63 after the first vaccine or placebo injection. The sample belongs to a study of Ad26.COV2.S vaccination and SARS-CoV-2 variants. Findings of the study overall: Assessments of TCR breadth and depth may have underestimated the total T cell responses. Placebo recipients trailed vaccine recipients in spike-specific TCR breadth. There was reportedly substantial breadth in spike-specific CD8+ and CD4+ T cell responses after vaccination.

The table came from immunoSEQ multiplex PCR; TCRdb's copy has only in-frame clones and leaves some out. The repertoire consists of over 400,000 clones, with 90% occurring once and the leading ten covering about 4.1%. The material was peripheral blood, obtained in a trial of Ad26.COV2.S vaccine versus placebo. The source is a person aged 18-60 years who received the Ad26.COV2.S COVID-19 vaccine or a placebo.

CDR3 in DNA: TGTGCCAGCAAGGCCTCGGCAGCGGGTCAAGAGACCCAGTACTTC. The encoded protein is CASKASAAGQETQYF. The chain is built from TRBV28 and TRBJ2-5; D might be TRBD2 (6 bases). From germline, CDR1 is MDHEN and CDR2 SYDVKM. This CDR3 spans 15 amino acids. V was cut by 7 bases and J by 2 bases, with 17 bases left in between.